This TCR beta chain stems from a study of blood T cells in healthy people across ages. This clonotype has a single count. Alongside a J-beta primer mix, a sample-barcoded 5' primer served in a second PCR lasting roughly 6 to 11 cycles. TCRdb itself ran the 5' RACE reads through MiXCR, one entry per CDR3 protein. The data hold approximately 800,000 distinct CDR3 sequences, with about 42% observed a single time. This clonotype was sampled from a man at least 80 years old in good health. The source material was blood.

CDR3 region: CASSFVVGTTLNEQFF. The CDR3 DNA is TGCGCCAGCAGCTTCGTGGTCGGGACTACCCTCAATGAGCAGTTCTTC. The J gene is TRBJ2-1, the V gene TRBV5-1; 7 nucleotides line up with TRBD2. The germline CDR1 and CDR2 sequences are SGHRS and YFSETQ. The trim removed 2 bases at V and 6 bases at J, leaving 11 bases unmatched. There are 16 residues in the CDR3. The whole variable domain, remainder taken from reference TRBV5-1 and TRBJ2-1, is KAGVTQTPRYLIKTRGQQVTLSCSPISGHRSVSWYQQTPGQGLQFLFEYFSETQRNKGNFPGRFSGRQFSNSRSEMNVSTLELGDSALYLCASSFVVGTTLNEQFFGPGTRLTVL.